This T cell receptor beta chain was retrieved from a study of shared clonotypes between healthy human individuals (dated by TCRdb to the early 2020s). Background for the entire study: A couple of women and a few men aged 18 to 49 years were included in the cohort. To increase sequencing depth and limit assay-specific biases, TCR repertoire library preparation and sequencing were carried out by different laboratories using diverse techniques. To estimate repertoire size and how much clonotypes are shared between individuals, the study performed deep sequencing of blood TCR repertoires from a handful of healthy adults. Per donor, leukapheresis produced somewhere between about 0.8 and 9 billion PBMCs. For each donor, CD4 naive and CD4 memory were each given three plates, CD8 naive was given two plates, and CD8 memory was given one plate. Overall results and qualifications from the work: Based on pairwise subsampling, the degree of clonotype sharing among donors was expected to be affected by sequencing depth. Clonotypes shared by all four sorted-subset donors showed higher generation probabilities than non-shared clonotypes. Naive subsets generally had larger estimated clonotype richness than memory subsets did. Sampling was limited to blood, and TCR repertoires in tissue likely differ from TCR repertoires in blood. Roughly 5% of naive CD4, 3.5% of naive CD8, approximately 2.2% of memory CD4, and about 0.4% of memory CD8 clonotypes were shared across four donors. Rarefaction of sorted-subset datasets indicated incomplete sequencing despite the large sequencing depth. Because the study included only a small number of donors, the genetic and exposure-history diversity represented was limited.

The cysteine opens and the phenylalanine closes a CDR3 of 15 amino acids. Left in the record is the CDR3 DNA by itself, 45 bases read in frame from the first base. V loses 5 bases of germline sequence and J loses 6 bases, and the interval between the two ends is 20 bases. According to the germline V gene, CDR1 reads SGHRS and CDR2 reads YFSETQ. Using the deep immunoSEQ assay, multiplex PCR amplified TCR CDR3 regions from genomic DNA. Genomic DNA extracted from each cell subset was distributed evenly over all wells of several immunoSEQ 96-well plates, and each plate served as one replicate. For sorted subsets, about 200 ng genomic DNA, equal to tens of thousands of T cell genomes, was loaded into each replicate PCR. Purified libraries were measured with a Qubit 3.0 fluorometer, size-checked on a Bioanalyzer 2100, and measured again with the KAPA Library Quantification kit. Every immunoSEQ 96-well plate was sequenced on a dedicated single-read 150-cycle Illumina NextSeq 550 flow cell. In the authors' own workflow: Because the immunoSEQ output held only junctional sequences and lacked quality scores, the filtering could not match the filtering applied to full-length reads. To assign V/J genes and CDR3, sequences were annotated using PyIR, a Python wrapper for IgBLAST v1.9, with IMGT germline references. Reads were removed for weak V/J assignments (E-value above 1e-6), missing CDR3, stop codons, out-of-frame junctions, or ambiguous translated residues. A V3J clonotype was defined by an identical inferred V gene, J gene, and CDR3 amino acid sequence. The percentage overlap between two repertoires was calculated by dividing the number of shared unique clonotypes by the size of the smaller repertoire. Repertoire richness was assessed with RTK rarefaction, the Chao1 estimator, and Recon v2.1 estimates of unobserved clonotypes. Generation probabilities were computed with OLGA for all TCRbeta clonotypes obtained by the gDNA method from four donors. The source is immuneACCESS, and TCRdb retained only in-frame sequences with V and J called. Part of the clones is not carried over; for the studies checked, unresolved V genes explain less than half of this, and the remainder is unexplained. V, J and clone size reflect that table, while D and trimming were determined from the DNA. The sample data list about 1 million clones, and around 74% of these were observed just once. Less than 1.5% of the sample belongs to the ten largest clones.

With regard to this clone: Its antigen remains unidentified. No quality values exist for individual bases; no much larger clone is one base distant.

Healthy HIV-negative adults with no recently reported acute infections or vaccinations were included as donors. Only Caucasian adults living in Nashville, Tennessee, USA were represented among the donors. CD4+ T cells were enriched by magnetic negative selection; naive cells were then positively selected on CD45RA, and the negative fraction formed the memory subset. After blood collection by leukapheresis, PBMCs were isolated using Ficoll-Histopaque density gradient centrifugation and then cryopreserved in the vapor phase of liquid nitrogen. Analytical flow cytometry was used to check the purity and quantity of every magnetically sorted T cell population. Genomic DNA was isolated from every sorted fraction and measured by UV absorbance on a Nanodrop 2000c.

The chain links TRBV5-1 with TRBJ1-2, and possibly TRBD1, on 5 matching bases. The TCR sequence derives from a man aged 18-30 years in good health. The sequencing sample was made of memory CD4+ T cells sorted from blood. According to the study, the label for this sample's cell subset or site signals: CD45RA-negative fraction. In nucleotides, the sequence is TGCGCCAGCAGAGCAGGGCTACCGGGGACGGATGGCTACACCTTC. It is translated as CASRAGLPGTDGYTF.